Sequencing of this T cell receptor beta chain was carried out in a study of blood T cell repertoires in COVID-19. In the study overall: Whether acute or convalescent, the COVID-19 samples came from the United States, Italy and Spain. PBMCs, B-cell-depleted T cells, or T cells provided the cDNA or gDNA that made up the material.

Original analysis: Amplification of reference gene primers was used by the study to estimate nucleated cell counts. This table comes from immunoSEQ multiplex PCR, and its TCRdb copy is limited to in-frame clones, with some not included. From that table come the V and J calls and clone size; the DNA was used to work out D and trimming. The sample includes more than 95,000 clones, 75% to 90% of them seen just once. V was pared by 5 bases and J by 15 bases, with 8 bases of the junction left unmatched. This CDR3 is 12 amino acids long. The germline V gene encodes CDR1 LNHDA and CDR2 SQIVND (reference sequence).

The receptor was isolated from a human donor in a cohort sampled during active or convalescent COVID-19. Source material: peripheral blood. The J gene is TRBJ2-2, the V gene TRBV19; TRBD1 aligns across 8 bases. The CDR3 DNA is TGTGCCAGTAGTCCTACAGGGGGTATATTGTTTTTT. It encodes CASSPTGGILFF.